These T cell receptor beta chains were read from a single sample in a study of blood T cells in healthy people across ages. TCRdb ran MiXCR on the 5' RACE reads and lists one entry per CDR3 protein. The sample holds roughly 800,000 distinct CDR3 sequences, under 30% seen once. These data were also reused for a study on T cells of mothers and their children.

The sample consisted of blood. The receptors come from a boy between 10 and 17 years old in good health. Each CDR3 is given with its conserved first and last residue. Each record gives: V gene, clone size, CDR3 protein. Clone size is given for some rows only: seen once, a few or many times, or a class if the clone is expanded.

v_call: TRBV6-5; clone_size: few; cdr3_aa: CASSGGTGGKITEAFF
v_call: TRBV30; clone_size: few; cdr3_aa: CAWSEGLAGQETQYF
v_call: TRBV2; clone_size: few; cdr3_aa: CASSVRRSSYNEQFF
v_call: TRBV27; clone_size: -; cdr3_aa: CASSLGTGLGNTIYF
v_call: TRBV21-1; clone_size: -; cdr3_aa: CASSKLRTPYEQYF
v_call: TRBV7-9; clone_size: few; cdr3_aa: CASHLRTGDRGGETQYF
v_call: TRBV19; clone_size: once; cdr3_aa: CASSIARANEQFF
v_call: TRBV12-3/TRBV12-4; clone_size: few; cdr3_aa: CASSRTGAHEQFF
v_call: TRBV6-5; clone_size: -; cdr3_aa: CASRSERGNRELFF
v_call: TRBV29-1; clone_size: -; cdr3_aa: CSAFSPTGIGEQYF
v_call: TRBV3-1; clone_size: -; cdr3_aa: CASSQDTSRGGDNEQFF
v_call: TRBV7-2; clone_size: -; cdr3_aa: CASSLVGQGSGYTF
v_call: TRBV5-4; clone_size: few; cdr3_aa: CASSLAERRLITSSYNSPLHF
v_call: TRBV7-9; clone_size: -; cdr3_aa: CASSFLRADATF
v_call: TRBV6-2/TRBV6-3; clone_size: -; cdr3_aa: CASRTLETQYF
v_call: TRBV6-2/TRBV6-3; clone_size: few; cdr3_aa: CASSYGRRGVKYEQFF
v_call: TRBV20-1; clone_size: few; cdr3_aa: CSARGRRVSGYTF
v_call: TRBV6-5; clone_size: many; cdr3_aa: CASSYSGGTSYEQYF
v_call: TRBV11-2; clone_size: few; cdr3_aa: CASSGRQPYNSPLHF
v_call: TRBV20-1; clone_size: few; cdr3_aa: CSARGQVADYGYTF
v_call: TRBV20-1; clone_size: few; cdr3_aa: CSARDHGSNNEKLFF
v_call: TRBV27; clone_size: -; cdr3_aa: CASSLGPSEKLFF
v_call: TRBV7-9; clone_size: -; cdr3_aa: CASSLAGYRSYQETQYF
v_call: TRBV7-9; clone_size: few; cdr3_aa: CAFSSKGATVF
v_call: TRBV10-3; clone_size: -; cdr3_aa: CAISEPTADEQYF
v_call: TRBV3-1; clone_size: -; cdr3_aa: CASSQAQQGTKNIQYF
v_call: TRBV2; clone_size: -; cdr3_aa: CASSPVLAGDSYEQYF
v_call: TRBV6-1; clone_size: few; cdr3_aa: CASSHVAAPNYGYTF
v_call: TRBV7-2; clone_size: -; cdr3_aa: CASSPLRESNIQYF
v_call: TRBV12-3/TRBV12-4; clone_size: few; cdr3_aa: CASSGSTETQYF
v_call: TRBV6-1; clone_size: -; cdr3_aa: CASTPGLAGRNNEQFF
v_call: TRBV20-1; clone_size: few; cdr3_aa: CSARFPLDTEAFF
v_call: TRBV28; clone_size: -; cdr3_aa: CASSSGTGGFFYGYTF
v_call: TRBV25-1; clone_size: few; cdr3_aa: CASSDWGGLYNEQFF
v_call: TRBV20-1; clone_size: -; cdr3_aa: CSAQSGNTGELFF
v_call: TRBV7-9; clone_size: -; cdr3_aa: CASSLRAGRETQYF
v_call: TRBV27; clone_size: -; cdr3_aa: CASSLSGETEAFF
v_call: TRBV20-1; clone_size: -; cdr3_aa: CSASPASGGDGETQYF
v_call: TRBV6-1; clone_size: few; cdr3_aa: CASKDGGNQPQHF
v_call: TRBV28; clone_size: -; cdr3_aa: CASSLRLGADTQYF
v_call: TRBV2; clone_size: -; cdr3_aa: CASSDSGASGVTQYF
v_call: TRBV24-1; clone_size: -; cdr3_aa: CATSDSGGTYEQYF
v_call: TRBV10-3; clone_size: -; cdr3_aa: CAISESKRGGSETQYF
v_call: TRBV10-3; clone_size: -; cdr3_aa: CATSVRRDNNEQFF
v_call: TRBV11-2; clone_size: few; cdr3_aa: CASSFGRGSTEAFF
v_call: TRBV20-1; clone_size: -; cdr3_aa: CSAARQGLNTGELFF
v_call: TRBV6-5; clone_size: few; cdr3_aa: CASSYSIGRSSYEQYF
v_call: TRBV7-8; clone_size: -; cdr3_aa: CASSLGGSFNYGYTF
v_call: TRBV20-1; clone_size: few; cdr3_aa: CSANINREWDEQYF
v_call: TRBV7-2; clone_size: -; cdr3_aa: CASSFSRVTEAFF
v_call: TRBV3-1; clone_size: few; cdr3_aa: CASSQTKHEQYF
v_call: TRBV7-2; clone_size: few; cdr3_aa: CASSSQGARGANVLTF
v_call: TRBV15; clone_size: few; cdr3_aa: CATSRFRDLVF
v_call: TRBV27; clone_size: -; cdr3_aa: CASRLGGGARTQYF
v_call: TRBV7-9; clone_size: few; cdr3_aa: CASSPWAGLSTEAFF
v_call: TRBV18; clone_size: -; cdr3_aa: CASSPRREGEKLFF
v_call: TRBV29-1; clone_size: -; cdr3_aa: CSFIRRGGQETQYF